A single sample gave rise to the 9 T cell receptor beta chains below, sequenced in a study of cytomegalovirus exposure and HLA in healthy donors. PCR amplification relied on 60 Vbeta primers (plus 13 Jbeta primers). The method was immunoSEQ multiplex PCR; TCRdb's version includes in-frame clones alone and lacks a portion of them. This sample carries approximately 200,000 clones, around 85% of them seen once, and the ten largest clones take around 1.2%. Sequenced input: PBMCs. All receptors come from a human donor in good health.

V usage is TRBV6-5 and J usage is TRBJ2-5; 9 nucleotides match TRBD1. The J call may be mistaken, given a closer DNA end match to TRBJ2-7. The CDR3 is 15 amino acids. CDR1 and CDR2 (germline): MNHEY, SVGAGI. The CDR3 sequence is CAARTTGTGFHEQYF. CDR3 DNA: TGTGCCGCACGAACGACCGGGACAGGGTTCCACGAGCAGTACTTC.

Of note for this clone: This CDR3 is also generated by other DNA sequences in the sample. The chain has TRBV4-1 and TRBJ1-5; TRBD1 matches 9 bases. The CDR3 is 15 amino acids. In germline, CDR1 is MGHRA, CDR2 YSYEKL. The trim removed 4 bases at V and 4 bases at J, leaving 5 bases unmatched. This chain's CDR3 is CASSRDREGNQPQHF. As DNA, the CDR3 is TGCGCCAGCAGCCGGGACAGGGAGGGGAATCAGCCCCAGCATTTT.

The V call is TRBV18, the J call TRBJ2-1; 11 bases are a match to TRBD2. V lost 3 bases to trimming and J lost 0 bases; unmatched junction nucleotides: 7. There are 18 residues in the CDR3. CDR1 is KGHSH, CDR2 LQKENI, per germline. CDR3 nucleotide sequence: TGTGCCAGCTCACCTACAGCTAGCGGGAGGACCTCCTACAATGAGCAGTTCTTC. Its translation is CASSPTASGRTSYNEQFF.

This chain connects TRBV2 to TRBJ2-2, with TRBD2 as a possible D gene (7 bases). This CDR3 is 14 amino acids long. Germline V gene data show CDR1 as SNHLY and CDR2 as FYNNEI. The V end lost 6 bases, the J end lost 7 bases, and 15 bases lay between the germline ends. In DNA form, the CDR3 reads TGTGCCAGCAGACTGGGGGGCGGGGGCGGGGAGCTGTTTTTT. Translating gives CASRLGGGGGELFF.

The chain employs TRBV5-1 and TRBJ2-5, with 10 bases that match TRBD2. V lost 3 bases to trimming and J lost 2 bases; unmatched junction nucleotides: 7. Germline V CDR1 and CDR2: SGHRS, YFSETQ. CDR3 length equals 16 residues. CDR3 residues: CASSSSVAGGQETQYF. The DNA of the CDR3 is TGCGCCAGCAGCTCCTCAGTAGCGGGAGGACAAGAGACCCAGTACTTC. Complete variable domain (other parts from reference TRBV5-1 and TRBJ2-5): KAGVTQTPRYLIKTRGQQVTLSCSPISGHRSVSWYQQTPGQGLQFLFEYFSETQRNKGNFPGRFSGRQFSNSRSEMNVSTLELGDSALYLCASSSSVAGGQETQYFGPGTRLLVL.

The chain couples TRBV7-2 to TRBJ1-1; D possibly corresponds to TRBD1 (6 bases). Germline CDR1 reads SGHTA; CDR2 reads FQGNSA. The CDR3 consists of 14 residues. V was cut by 2 bases and J by 0 bases, with 7 bases left in between. CDR3 bases: TGTGCCAGCAGCTTACAGGGGATGAACACTGAAGCTTTCTTT. Translated, it gives CASSLQGMNTEAFF.

This chain links TRBV2 with TRBJ2-7; TRBD1 is a possible D gene (6 bases). V gave up 7 bases and J gave up 6 bases, with 16 bases separating them. Germline CDR1 and CDR2: SNHLY and FYNNEI. The CDR3 has 13 residues. In DNA, the CDR3 is TGTGCCAGCACTACCGGGACACGGCTCGAGCAGTACTTC. As protein: CASTTGTRLEQYF.

The rearrangement joins TRBV6-6 to TRBJ2-7, with 8 bases aligning to TRBD1. Germline loops: CDR1 MNHNY, CDR2 SVGAGI (reference sequence). V lost 5 bases and J lost 0; bases outside the gene matches: 3. CDR3 length: 14 amino acids. CDR3 sequence: CASSKGQGSYEQYF. CDR3 in DNA: TGTGCCAGCAGTAAAGGACAGGGCTCCTACGAGCAGTACTTC.

The count of this clone is one. V gene TRBV5-8 combines with J gene TRBJ2-1; weak D call: TRBD1 (6 bases). Trimming shortened V by 6 bases and J by 5 bases, and 15 bases separated the two germline ends. The germline V gene encodes CDR1 SGHTS and CDR2 YDEGEE. This CDR3 spans 14 amino acids. CDR3 nucleotide sequence: TGTGCCAGCAACTACAGGGAAAAGAACAATGAGCAGTTCTTC. This encodes CASNYREKNNEQFF.